This T cell receptor (beta chain) appears in the sequencing data of a study of long-term antiretroviral therapy in people with HIV. Study background: Samples from the earliest time points predate the 2015 immediate-ART recommendation by about a decade.

Researchers secured at least one pre-ART and at least two post-ART PBMC samples from each donor. Assay version v3.0 of immunoSEQ was used, and it was run at survey level. Sequencing used immunoSEQ multiplex PCR; TCRdb keeps in-frame clones, though not all of them. Among tens of thousands of clones listed, more than 80% were seen once. With respect to this clone: Antigen unknown.

The CDR3 runs 13 residues. V lost 0 bases and J lost 4, with 7 bases in between. Germline CDR1 SGHKS, CDR2 YYEKEE (reference sequence). Study outcomes and limitations: ART preceded a rise in diversity that nonetheless stayed lower than in transplant donor controls.

This receptor was obtained from a woman aged 50 to 60 with HIV. The chain links TRBV5-5 to TRBJ1-2; weak D call: TRBD1 (5 bases). The sample here was unsorted PBMCs, taken 3.1 years after starting antiretroviral therapy. Here the CDR3 reads CASSLGGSYGYTF. For the CDR3, the DNA is TGTGCCAGCAGCTTGGGGGGCAGCTATGGCTACACCTTC. Based on the CDR3 plus reference TRBV5-5 and TRBJ1-2, the full variable domain is DAGVTQSPTHLIKTRGQQVTLRCSPISGHKSVSWYQQVLGQGPQFIFQYYEKEERGRGNFPDRFSARQFPNYSSELNVNALLLGDSALYLCASSLGGSYGYTFGSGTRLTVV.